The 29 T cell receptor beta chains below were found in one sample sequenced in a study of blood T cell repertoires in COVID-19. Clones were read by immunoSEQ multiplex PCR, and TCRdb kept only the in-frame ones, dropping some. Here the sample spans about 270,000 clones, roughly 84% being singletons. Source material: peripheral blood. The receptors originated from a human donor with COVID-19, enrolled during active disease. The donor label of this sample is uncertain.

CDR3 region: CASSSQAGPYEQYF. For the CDR3, the DNA is TGTGCCAGCAGCTCACAGGCGGGGCCCTACGAGCAGTACTTC. This chain links TRBV7-9 with TRBJ2-7; the D gene is possibly TRBD2 (6 bases). Trimming cost V 4 bases and J 2 bases, with 12 bases left between them. Germline CDR1 reads SEHNR; CDR2 reads FQNEAQ (reference sequence). The CDR3 totals 14 residues.

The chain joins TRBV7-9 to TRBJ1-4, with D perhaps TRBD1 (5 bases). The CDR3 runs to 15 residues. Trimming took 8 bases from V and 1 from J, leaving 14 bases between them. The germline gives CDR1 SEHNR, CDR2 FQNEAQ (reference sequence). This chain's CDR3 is CASGKGGVTNEKLFF. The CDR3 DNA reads TGTGCCAGCGGTAAAGGAGGGGTAACTAATGAAAAACTGTTTTTT.

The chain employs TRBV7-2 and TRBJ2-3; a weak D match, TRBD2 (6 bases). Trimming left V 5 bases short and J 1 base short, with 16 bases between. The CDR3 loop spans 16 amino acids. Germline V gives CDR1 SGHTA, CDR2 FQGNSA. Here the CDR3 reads CASSVNSGVGTDTQYF. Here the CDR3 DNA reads TGTGCCAGCAGCGTAAATAGCGGAGTCGGCACAGATACGCAGTATTTT.

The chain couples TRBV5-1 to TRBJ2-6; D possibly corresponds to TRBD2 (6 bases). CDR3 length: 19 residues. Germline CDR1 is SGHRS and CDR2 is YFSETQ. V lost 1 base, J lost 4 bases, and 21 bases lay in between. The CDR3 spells CASSLPGEADPLGANVLTF. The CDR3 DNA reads TGCGCCAGCAGCTTGCCCGGGGAGGCAGATCCCTTGGGGGCCAACGTCCTGACTTTC.

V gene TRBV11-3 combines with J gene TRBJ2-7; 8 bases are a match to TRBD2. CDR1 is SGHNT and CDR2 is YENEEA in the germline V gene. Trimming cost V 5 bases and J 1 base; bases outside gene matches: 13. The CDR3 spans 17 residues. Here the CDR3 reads CASSQGLGLAGSYEQYF. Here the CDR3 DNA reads TGTGCCAGCAGCCAGGGCCTGGGTTTAGCGGGATCCTACGAGCAGTACTTC.

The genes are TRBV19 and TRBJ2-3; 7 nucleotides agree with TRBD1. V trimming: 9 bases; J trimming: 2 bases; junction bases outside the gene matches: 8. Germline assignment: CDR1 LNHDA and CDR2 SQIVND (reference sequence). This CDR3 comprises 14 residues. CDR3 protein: CASQQGTFTDTQYF. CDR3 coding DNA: TGTGCCAGCCAACAGGGGACATTCACAGATACGCAGTATTTT.

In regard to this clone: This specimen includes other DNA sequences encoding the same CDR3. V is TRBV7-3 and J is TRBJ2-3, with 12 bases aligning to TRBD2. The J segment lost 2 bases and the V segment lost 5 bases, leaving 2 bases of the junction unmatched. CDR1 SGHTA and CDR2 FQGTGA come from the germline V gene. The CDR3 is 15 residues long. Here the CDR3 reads CASSLAGGPTDTQYF. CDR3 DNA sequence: TGTGCCAGCAGCCTAGCGGGAGGGCCCACAGATACGCAGTATTTT. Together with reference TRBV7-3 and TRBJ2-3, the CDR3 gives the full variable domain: GAGVSQTPSNKVTEKGKYVELRCDPISGHTALYWYRQSLGQGPEFLIYFQGTGAADDSGLPNDRFFAVRPEGSVSTLKIQRTERGDSAVYLCASSLAGGPTDTQYFGPGTRLTVL.

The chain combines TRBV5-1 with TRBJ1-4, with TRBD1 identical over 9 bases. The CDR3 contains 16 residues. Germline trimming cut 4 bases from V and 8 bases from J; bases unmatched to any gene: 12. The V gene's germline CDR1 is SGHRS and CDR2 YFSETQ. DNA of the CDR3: TGCGCCAGCAGCCGAGGGGGGACAGGGCTTGGGGAAAAACTGTTTTTT. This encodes CASSRGGTGLGEKLFF. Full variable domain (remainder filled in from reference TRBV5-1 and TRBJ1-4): KAGVTQTPRYLIKTRGQQVTLSCSPISGHRSVSWYQQTPGQGLQFLFEYFSETQRNKGNFPGRFSGRQFSNSRSEMNVSTLELGDSALYLCASSRGGTGLGEKLFFGSGTQLSVL.

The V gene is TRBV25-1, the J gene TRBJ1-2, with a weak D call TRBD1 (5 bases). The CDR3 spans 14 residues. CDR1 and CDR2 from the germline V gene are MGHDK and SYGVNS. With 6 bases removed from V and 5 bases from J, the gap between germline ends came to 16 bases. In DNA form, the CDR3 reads TGTGCCAGCAGGAAAACAGGACCTGCTTATGGCTACACCTTC. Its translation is CASRKTGPAYGYTF.

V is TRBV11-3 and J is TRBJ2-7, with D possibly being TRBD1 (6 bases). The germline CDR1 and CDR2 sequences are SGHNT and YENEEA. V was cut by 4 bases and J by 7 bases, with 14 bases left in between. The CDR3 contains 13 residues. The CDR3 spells CASSSDWQGEQYF. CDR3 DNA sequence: TGTGCCAGCAGCTCGGACTGGCAGGGGGAGCAGTACTTC.

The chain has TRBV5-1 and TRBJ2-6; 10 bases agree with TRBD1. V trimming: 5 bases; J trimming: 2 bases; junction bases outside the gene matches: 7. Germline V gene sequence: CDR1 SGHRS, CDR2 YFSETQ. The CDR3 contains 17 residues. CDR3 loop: CASSSDRGMPGANVLTF. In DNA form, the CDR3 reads TGCGCCAGCAGTTCGGACAGGGGGATGCCTGGGGCCAACGTCCTGACTTTC.

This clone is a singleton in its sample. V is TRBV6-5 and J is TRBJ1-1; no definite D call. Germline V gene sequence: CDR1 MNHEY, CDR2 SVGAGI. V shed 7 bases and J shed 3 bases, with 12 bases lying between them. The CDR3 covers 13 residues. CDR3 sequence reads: CASISGVDTEAFF. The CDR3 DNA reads TGTGCCAGCATCTCCGGTGTGGACACTGAAGCTTTCTTT.

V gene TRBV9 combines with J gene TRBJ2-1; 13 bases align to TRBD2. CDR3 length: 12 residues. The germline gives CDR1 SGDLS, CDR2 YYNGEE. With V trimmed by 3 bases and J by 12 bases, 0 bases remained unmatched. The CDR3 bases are TGTGCCAGCAGCGGACTAGCGGGAGGGCAGTTCTTC. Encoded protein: CASSGLAGGQFF.

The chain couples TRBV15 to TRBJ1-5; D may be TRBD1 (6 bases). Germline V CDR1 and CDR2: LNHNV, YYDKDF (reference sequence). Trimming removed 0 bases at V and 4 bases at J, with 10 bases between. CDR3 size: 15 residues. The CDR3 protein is CATSREITGNQPQHF. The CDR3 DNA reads TGTGCCACCAGCAGAGAAATCACAGGGAATCAGCCCCAGCATTTT. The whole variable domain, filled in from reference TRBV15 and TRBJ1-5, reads DAMVIQNPRYQVTQFGKPVTLSCSQTLNHNVMYWYQQKSSQAPKLLFHYYDKDFNNEADTPDNFQSRRPNTSFCFLDIRSPGLGDTAMYLCATSREITGNQPQHFGDGTRLSIL.

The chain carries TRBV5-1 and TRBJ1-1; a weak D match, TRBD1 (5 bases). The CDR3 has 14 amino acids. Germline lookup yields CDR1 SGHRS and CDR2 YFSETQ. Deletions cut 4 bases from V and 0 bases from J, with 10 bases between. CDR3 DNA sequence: TGCGCCAGCAGCCCGACAGCCCTGAACACTGAAGCTTTCTTT. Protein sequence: CASSPTALNTEAFF.

The CDR3 region has the DNA TGTGCCAGCAGCTGGGACAGTATTGGAAACACCATATATTTT. This translates into CASSWDSIGNTIYF. This sequence joins TRBV7-9 and TRBJ1-3; 7 bases fit TRBD1. V was pared by 4 bases and J by 3 bases, with 3 bases of the junction left unmatched. The germline gives CDR1 SEHNR, CDR2 FQNEAQ (reference sequence). The CDR3 extends over 14 amino acids.

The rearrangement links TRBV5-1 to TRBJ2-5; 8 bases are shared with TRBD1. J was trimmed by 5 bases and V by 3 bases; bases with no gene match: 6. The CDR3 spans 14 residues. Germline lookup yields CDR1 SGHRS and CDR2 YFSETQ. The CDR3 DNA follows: TGCGCCAGCAGCTATGGACAGGGTCGCGAGACCCAGTACTTC. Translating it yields CASSYGQGRETQYF.

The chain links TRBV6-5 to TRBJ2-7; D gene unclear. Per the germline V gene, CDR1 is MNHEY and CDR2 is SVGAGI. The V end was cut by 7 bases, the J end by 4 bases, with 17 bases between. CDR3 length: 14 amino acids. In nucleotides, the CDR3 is TGTGCCAGCACGTTGACTGCTCAAGGATACGAGCAGTACTTC. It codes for CASTLTAQGYEQYF.

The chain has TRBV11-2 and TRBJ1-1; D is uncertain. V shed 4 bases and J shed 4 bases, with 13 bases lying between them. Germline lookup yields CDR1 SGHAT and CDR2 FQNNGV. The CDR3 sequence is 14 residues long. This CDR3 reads CASSWAGEGTEAFF. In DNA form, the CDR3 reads TGTGCCAGCAGCTGGGCAGGTGAGGGCACTGAAGCTTTCTTT.

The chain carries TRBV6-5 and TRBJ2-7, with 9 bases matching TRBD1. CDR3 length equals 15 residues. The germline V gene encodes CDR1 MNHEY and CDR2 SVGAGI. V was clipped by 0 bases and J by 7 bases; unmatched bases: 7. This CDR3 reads CASSYSGTGGLEQYF. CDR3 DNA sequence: TGTGCCAGCAGTTACTCGGGAACAGGGGGCCTGGAGCAGTACTTC.

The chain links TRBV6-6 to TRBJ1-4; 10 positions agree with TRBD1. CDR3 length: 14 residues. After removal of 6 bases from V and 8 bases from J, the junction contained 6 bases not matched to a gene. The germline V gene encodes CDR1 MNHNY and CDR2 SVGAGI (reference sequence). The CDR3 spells CASRLTGGSEKLFF. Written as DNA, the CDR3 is TGTGCCAGCAGGCTGACAGGGGGCTCCGAAAAACTGTTTTTT.

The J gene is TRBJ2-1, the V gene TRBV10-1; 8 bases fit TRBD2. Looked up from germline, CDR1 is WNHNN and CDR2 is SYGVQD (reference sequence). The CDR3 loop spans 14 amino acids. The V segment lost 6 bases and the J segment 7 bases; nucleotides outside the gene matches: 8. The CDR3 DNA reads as TGCGCCAGCAGCTCAAGCGGGAGTTTTAATGAGCAGTTCTTC. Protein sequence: CASSSSGSFNEQFF.

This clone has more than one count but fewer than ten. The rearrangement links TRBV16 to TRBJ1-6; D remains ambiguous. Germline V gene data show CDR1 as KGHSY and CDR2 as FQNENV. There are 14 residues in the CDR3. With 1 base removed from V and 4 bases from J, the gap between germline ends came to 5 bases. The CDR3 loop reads CASSQFSYNSPLHF. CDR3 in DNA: TGTGCCAGCAGCCAATTTTCTTATAATTCACCCCTCCACTTT.

For the CDR3, the DNA is TGTGCCAGCAGTTTCACGGGTTTCGAGCAGTACTTC. Amino acids: CASSFTGFEQYF. J is TRBJ2-7 and V is TRBV27; D is ambiguous. There are 12 residues in the CDR3. Germline lookup yields CDR1 MNHEY and CDR2 SMNVEV (reference sequence). Trimming stripped 3 bases from V and 6 bases from J, with 9 bases between.

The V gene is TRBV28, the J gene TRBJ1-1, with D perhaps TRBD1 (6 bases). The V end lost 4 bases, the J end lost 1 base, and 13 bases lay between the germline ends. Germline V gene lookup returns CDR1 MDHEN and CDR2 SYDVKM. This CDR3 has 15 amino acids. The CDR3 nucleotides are TGTGCCAGCAGTTCCTACAGGGCTTCGAACACTGAAGCTTTCTTT. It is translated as CASSSYRASNTEAFF.

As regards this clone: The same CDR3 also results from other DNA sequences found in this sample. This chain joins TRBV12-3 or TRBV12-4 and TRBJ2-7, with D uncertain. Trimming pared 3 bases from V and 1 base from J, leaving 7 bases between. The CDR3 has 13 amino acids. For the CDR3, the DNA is TGTGCCAGCAGTTTGGGCTTATCCTACGAGCAGTACTTC. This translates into CASSLGLSYEQYF.

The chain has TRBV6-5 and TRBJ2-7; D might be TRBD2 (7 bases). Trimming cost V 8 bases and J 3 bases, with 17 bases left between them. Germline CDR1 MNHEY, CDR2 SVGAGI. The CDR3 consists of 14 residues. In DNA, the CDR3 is TGTGCCAGCCAACGGGGGGCAGGGAGCTACGAGCAGTACTTC. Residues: CASQRGAGSYEQYF.

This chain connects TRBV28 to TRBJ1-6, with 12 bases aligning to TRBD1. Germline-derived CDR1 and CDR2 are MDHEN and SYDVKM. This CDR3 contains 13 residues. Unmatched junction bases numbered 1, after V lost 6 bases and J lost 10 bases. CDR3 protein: CASSGTGGSPLHF. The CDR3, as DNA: TGTGCCAGCAGCGGGACAGGGGGCTCACCCCTCCACTTT.

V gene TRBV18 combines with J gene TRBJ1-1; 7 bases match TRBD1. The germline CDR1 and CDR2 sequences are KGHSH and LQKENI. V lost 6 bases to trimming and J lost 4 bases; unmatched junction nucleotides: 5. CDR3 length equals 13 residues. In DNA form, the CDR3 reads TGTGCCAGCTCCACAGGGGTGAGCACTGAAGCTTTCTTT. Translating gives CASSTGVSTEAFF.